This T cell receptor (beta chain) is drawn from a study of T cell responses to AZD1222 COVID-19 vaccine. Whole-study results and caveats: The study found Spike-specific TCR breadth and depth rose after two AZD1222 doses. Among the donors, most were white British and more were female, and clonal diversity was possibly underestimated.

TCRdb keeps only in-frame clones here, not all; method: immunoSEQ multiplex PCR. The table shows 97,000 or so clones, with 86% occurring only once. With regard to this clone: Its antigen is unidentified.

The CDR3 loop spans 14 amino acids. The sequences come from peripheral blood, collected on day 0 of AZD1222 vaccination. The V gene is TRBV21-1, the J gene TRBJ1-2; the D call of TRBD1 is as the table states it, not checked on the DNA. TRBV21-1 is given as a pseudogene. This receptor was obtained from an adult in good health. CDR3 region: CASSTGQEDYGYTF. In nucleotides, the CDR3 is TGTGCCAGCAGCACCGGACAGGAGGACTATGGCTACACCTTC.